Listed here is a single T cell receptor beta chain. The germline gives CDR1 SEHNR, CDR2 FQNEAQ (reference sequence). Trimming cost V 5 bases and J 4 bases, with 16 bases left between them. This CDR3 contains 15 residues. Primers used in a second PCR of roughly 6 to 12 cycles were a sample-barcoded 5' primer and a J-beta primer mix. MiXCR was run by TCRdb on the 5' RACE reads, yielding one entry per CDR3 protein. The data hold some 1.8 million distinct CDR3 sequences, with about 39% observed a single time. The sample comes from a study of blood T cells in healthy people across ages. Study-wide background: Capture by template switching was about one barcoded beta molecule per two T cells.

Each sample gave at least 7 million isolated PBMCs. This receptor was obtained from a human donor in good health. The sample comprised blood. This sequence joins TRBV7-9 and TRBJ2-3; D unresolved. The CDR3 DNA sequence: TGTGCCAGCAGCCCTTTAGGCGGTCCCCCAGATACGCAGTATTTT. Translation: CASSPLGGPPDTQYF. Complete variable domain (other parts from reference TRBV7-9 and TRBJ2-3): DTGVSQNPRHKITKRGQNVTFRCDPISEHNRLYWYRQTLGQGPEFLTYFQNEAQLEKSRLLSDRFSAERPKGSFSTLEIQRTEQGDSAMYLCASSPLGGPPDTQYFGPGTRLTVL.